This record looks at one TCR beta chain sequence and its context. This sample is part of a study of technical replicates of blood from a handful of donors. Produced via immunoSEQ multiplex PCR; TCRdb's table is partial and in-frame only. The sample has 75,000 to 100,000 clones, around 94% seen once. The CDR3 runs 15 residues. The ends lost 0 bases at V and 5 bases at J; junction bases unmatched: 5. CDR1 is MNHEY and CDR2 is SMNVEV in the germline V gene (reference sequence). The sequence was collected from a human donor in good health. Material: T cells isolated from PBMCs. The chain links TRBV27 to TRBJ2-7; 9 nucleotides agree with TRBD2. In nucleotides, the CDR3 is TGTGCCAGCAGTTTATCGAGTAGCGGGAGTCACGAGCAGTACTTC. This codes for CASSLSSSGSHEQYF.